A single sample gave rise to the 27 T cell receptor beta chains below, sequenced in a study of healthy donors' naive CD4 and CD8 T cells (dated by TCRdb to between 2015 and 2016). The instrument was a 454 GS FLX Titanium. A previously published linear amplification protocol was used to build the TCR libraries, starting from roughly 500 ng of total RNA. TCRdb reprocessed the public reads (quality trimming at Q25 with fastp, clone calling with MiXCR) and kept in-frame beta chains. Every entry covers one CDR3 protein and lists the most common genes and DNA from its rows. The sample data list 150,000 to 200,000 distinct CDR3 sequences, and over 60% of these were observed just once. Less than 2.5% of the sample is taken by the ten largest. The sequencing sample was made of naive CD4+ and CD8+ T cells sorted from blood, pooled from several donors. The sample's cell subset or site label, in plain terms: FACS-sorted naive CD4+ (CD45RO-CD45RA+) and naive CD8+ (CD45RA+CD27bright) T cells. These receptors came from a pool of human donors in good health; the sample pools cells from several healthy donors.

The rearrangement uses TRBV6-5 and TRBJ2-5, with TRBD1 identical over 9 bases. Germline assignment: CDR1 MNHEY and CDR2 SVGAGI. The CDR3 extends over 16 amino acids. The J segment lost 5 bases and the V segment lost 1 base, leaving 8 bases of the junction unmatched. CDR3 nucleotides: TGTGCCAGCAGTTACTTTACAGGGGGCAAGAAGGAGACCCAGTACTTC. Amino acid sequence: CASSYFTGGKKETQYF.

In its sample, this clonotype was seen once. The chain employs TRBV18 and TRBJ2-1, with a possible D match to TRBD1 (5 bases). The CDR3 is 15 amino acids. CDR1 is KGHSH and CDR2 is LQKENI in the germline V gene. V was shortened by 1 base and J by 2 bases, with 9 bases between the two germline ends. CDR3 region: CASSPQGHTYNEQFF. In DNA form, the CDR3 reads TGTGCCAGCTCACCACAGGGGCACACCTACAATGAGCAGTTCTTC.

The chain recombines TRBV5-5 with TRBJ2-1; TRBD1 matches at 9 bases. V gave up 0 bases and J gave up 10 bases; unmatched junction bases: 8. This CDR3 is 15 amino acids long. Germline V lookup: CDR1 SGHKS, CDR2 YYEKEE (reference sequence). The CDR3 sequence: CASSLETGGFDEQFF. The CDR3, as DNA: TGTGCCAGCAGCTTGGAAACAGGGGGCTTCGACGAGCAGTTCTTC.

The sample holds a few counts of this clonotype. CDR3 bases: TGTGCCAGCTCACCGATCGGACAAAACAATGAGCAGTTCTTC. The encoded protein is CASSPIGQNNEQFF. V and J are TRBV18 and TRBJ2-1, with D possibly matching TRBD1 (5 bases). Trimming removed 3 bases at V and 5 bases at J, with 11 bases between. CDR3 length: 14 amino acids. Germline CDR1 reads KGHSH; CDR2 reads LQKENI. The variable domain in full, with the rest retrieved from reference TRBV18 and TRBJ2-1, is NAGVMQNPRHLVRRRGQEARLRCSPMKGHSHVYWYRQLPEEGLKFMVYLQKENIIDESGMPKERFSAEFPKEGPSILRIQQVVRGDSAAYFCASSPIGQNNEQFFGPGTRLTVL.

The chain combines TRBV18 with TRBJ2-1; no definite D call. The germline V and J ends were trimmed by 1 base and 7 bases, with 8 bases remaining between them. Germline CDR1 is KGHSH and CDR2 is LQKENI. This CDR3 contains 13 residues. The DNA of the CDR3 is TGTGCCAGCTCACCACAGAAAGGTAATGAGCAGTTCTTC. It codes for CASSPQKGNEQFF.

Only a few counts were recorded for this clonotype. The chain couples TRBV4-1 to TRBJ2-7, with unresolved D. Germline loops: CDR1 MGHRA, CDR2 YSYEKL. Trimming cost V 0 bases and J 10 bases, with 16 bases left between them. The CDR3 is made up of 14 amino acids. CDR3 nucleotide sequence: TGCGCCAGCAGCCAAGACGGGCTCAGGTCTCTTCAGTACTTC. Protein sequence: CASSQDGLRSLQYF.

The chain combines TRBV27 with TRBJ2-5; D may be TRBD2 (6 bases). This CDR3 is 13 amino acids long. V dropped 5 bases and J dropped 7 bases, with 14 bases sitting between them. Germline V lookup: CDR1 MNHEY, CDR2 SMNVEV (reference sequence). Written as DNA, the CDR3 is TGTGCCAGCAGTGCCGGGACTGCCCGGACCCAGTACTTC. Amino acid sequence: CASSAGTARTQYF.

The CDR3 DNA reads as TGTGCCAGCAGCGTGGGACAACAGAACACTGAAGCTTTCTTT. Translated: CASSVGQQNTEAFF. The chain carries TRBV13 and TRBJ1-1; TRBD1 might be the D (6 bases). V was shortened by 5 bases and J by 1 base, with 11 bases between the two germline ends. Germline V CDR1 and CDR2: PRHDT, FYEKMQ (reference sequence). This CDR3 spans 14 amino acids.

This clonotype was seen only a few times. V and J are TRBV6-5 and TRBJ2-3, with D possibly TRBD1 on 6 matching bases. This CDR3 spans 15 amino acids. The V gene lost 6 bases and the J gene lost 3 bases, with 16 bases spanning the gap. Germline V gene data show CDR1 as MNHEY and CDR2 as SVGAGI. The CDR3 sequence is CASRLTFGQTDTQYF. As DNA, the CDR3 is TGTGCCAGCAGGCTAACCTTCGGACAGACAGATACGCAGTATTTT.

This clonotype was seen just once. CDR3 residues: CATSDSPGTDQETQYF. In DNA, the CDR3 is TGTGCCACCAGTGATTCTCCCGGGACAGATCAAGAGACCCAGTACTTC. The rearrangement uses TRBV24-1 and TRBJ2-5; 7 bases are shared with TRBD1. This CDR3 region has 16 residues. CDR1 is KGHDR, CDR2 SFDVKD, per germline. Germline trimming cut 2 bases from V and 2 bases from J; bases unmatched to any gene: 7.

The chain recombines TRBV12-3 or TRBV12-4 with TRBJ2-1; no definite D call. V lost 5 bases to trimming and J lost 5 bases, with 7 bases between them. The CDR3 is made up of 12 amino acids. The DNA of the CDR3 is TGTGCCAGCAGTGATTACAACAATGAGCAGTTCTTC. It yields the protein CASSDYNNEQFF.

V and J are TRBV7-8 and TRBJ2-5; the match to TRBD2 covers 10 bases. The CDR3 spans 16 residues. V lost 2 bases, J lost 3 bases, and 6 bases stayed unmatched. Germline V gene sequence: CDR1 SGHVS, CDR2 FQNEAQ. As DNA, the CDR3 is TGTGCCAGCAGCTTAAGGGCTAGCGGGGGAGAAGAGACCCAGTACTTC. Amino acids: CASSLRASGGEETQYF.

V usage is TRBV20-1 and J usage is TRBJ2-7, with a possible D match to TRBD2 (6 bases). The CDR3 contains 14 residues. With 6 bases removed from V and 5 bases from J, the gap between germline ends came to 20 bases. Germline CDR1 is DFQATT and CDR2 is SNEGSKA (reference sequence). The CDR3 loop is CSATRQTSTHEQYF. CDR3 DNA sequence: TGCAGTGCAACCCGCCAGACTAGTACCCACGAGCAGTACTTC.

The rearrangement joins TRBV15 to TRBJ1-1; D might be TRBD1 (5 bases). There are 15 residues in the CDR3. Deletions cut 0 bases from V and 0 bases from J, with 8 bases between. CDR1 LNHNV and CDR2 YYDKDF come from the germline V gene (reference sequence). This chain's CDR3 is CATSRDGGVNTEAFF. DNA of the CDR3: TGTGCCACCAGCAGAGATGGAGGGGTGAACACTGAAGCTTTCTTT.

This clonotype was seen only a few times. This rearrangement joins TRBV6-5 to TRBJ1-1; D might be TRBD1 (5 bases). Germline CDR1 reads MNHEY; CDR2 reads SVGAGI. V was trimmed by 2 bases and J by 1 base, leaving 11 bases between them. This CDR3 spans 15 amino acids. DNA for the CDR3: TGTGCCAGCAGTTACCCCCCGACAGAGAACACTGAAGCTTTCTTT. It specifies CASSYPPTENTEAFF.

This chain links TRBV29-1 with TRBJ2-2, with D hard to call. V lost 7 bases, J lost 0 bases, and 9 bases lay in between. Germline CDR1 SQVTM, CDR2 ANQGSEA. This CDR3 has 13 amino acids. In DNA form, the CDR3 reads TGCAGCGGGAACAGAGCGAACACCGGGGAGCTGTTTTTT. Translating it yields CSGNRANTGELFF.

V and J are TRBV29-1 and TRBJ2-5, with a tentative D call TRBD2 (6 bases). Trimming shortened V by 7 bases and J by 0 bases, and 18 bases separated the two germline ends. Per the germline V gene, CDR1 is SQVTM and CDR2 is ANQGSEA. The CDR3 runs 15 residues. The chain's CDR3 is CSAQGLYTDQETQYF. In nucleotides, the CDR3 is TGCAGCGCCCAGGGACTCTACACGGACCAAGAGACCCAGTACTTC.

V gene TRBV5-1 combines with J gene TRBJ2-7; possibly TRBD2 for D (6 bases). From germline, CDR1 is SGHRS and CDR2 YFSETQ. Trimming shortened V by 4 bases and J by 2 bases, and 10 bases separated the two germline ends. The CDR3 totals 13 residues. The CDR3 DNA reads TGCGCCAGCAGCCTGACTAGAGCCTACGAGCAGTACTTC. As protein: CASSLTRAYEQYF.

The chain recombines TRBV19 with TRBJ2-1; D is possibly TRBD2 (5 bases). This CDR3 is 15 amino acids long. The V gene's germline CDR1 is LNHDA and CDR2 SQIVND (reference sequence). With 4 bases removed from V and 2 bases from J, the gap between germline ends came to 12 bases. The CDR3 region has the DNA TGTGCCAGTAGTAGAGAACGACTAACCTACAATGAGCAGTTCTTC. Its translation: CASSRERLTYNEQFF.

The chain couples TRBV29-1 to TRBJ2-3, with TRBD2 identical over 9 bases. The CDR3 is 15 residues long. Germline lookup yields CDR1 SQVTM and CDR2 ANQGSEA. V dropped 0 bases and J dropped 7; count of bases not matched to a gene: 8. This CDR3 reads CSVEEVAGVLNTQYF. DNA for the CDR3: TGCAGCGTTGAAGAGGTAGCGGGAGTTTTAAATACGCAGTATTTT.

The chain uses TRBV4-3 and TRBJ1-1, with D possibly matching TRBD1 (6 bases). V lost 0 bases and J 1 base, leaving 9 bases between the germline ends. The CDR3 covers 15 residues. Germline lookup yields CDR1 LGHNA and CDR2 YSLEER. This CDR3 reads CASSQEPGANTEAFF. For the CDR3, the DNA is TGCGCCAGCAGCCAAGAGCCAGGGGCGAACACTGAAGCTTTCTTT.

This chain links TRBV19 with TRBJ2-5, with 7 bases lining up with TRBD1. This CDR3 is built from 14 residues. Germline-derived CDR1 and CDR2 are LNHDA and SQIVND (reference sequence). The V gene end was trimmed by 4 bases and the J gene end by 7 bases; junction bases not matched to a gene: 9. The CDR3 DNA follows: TGTGCCAGTAGTACGCTCGGGACAGAAGGGACCCAGTACTTC. Amino acid sequence: CASSTLGTEGTQYF. The whole variable domain, filled in from reference TRBV19 and TRBJ2-5, reads DGGITQSPKYLFRKEGQNVTLSCEQNLNHDAMYWYRQDPGQGLRLIYYSQIVNDFQKGDIAEGYSVSREKKESFPLTVTSAQKNPTAFYLCASSTLGTEGTQYFGPGTRLLVL.

The chain links TRBV6-2 or TRBV6-3 to TRBJ1-2, with D perhaps TRBD1 (5 bases). V lost 2 bases, J lost 3 bases, and 7 bases lay in between. This CDR3 has 13 residues. Germline V gives CDR1 MNHEY, CDR2 SVGEGT. The CDR3 DNA reads TGTGCCAGCAGTTACGGGGCAGACTATGGCTACACCTTC. Amino acid sequence: CASSYGADYGYTF.

The chain has TRBV29-1 and TRBJ1-5; D call uncertain. CDR3 length: 13 amino acids. Germline CDR1 reads SQVTM; CDR2 reads ANQGSEA. V was pared by 6 bases and J by 7 bases, with 16 bases between. This CDR3 reads CSVGSTFGQPQHF. The CDR3 coding sequence is TGCAGCGTCGGTAGCACATTCGGGCAGCCCCAGCATTTT.

The rearrangement links TRBV5-6 to TRBJ2-5; unclear D gene. From germline, CDR1 is SGHDT and CDR2 YYEEEE. The V end was cut by 1 base, the J end by 1 base, with 8 bases between. This CDR3 contains 14 residues. Here the CDR3 DNA reads TGTGCCAGCAGCTTGCACAGATTCCAAGAGACCCAGTACTTC. This encodes CASSLHRFQETQYF.

V and J are TRBV27 and TRBJ1-6; D is unresolved. Germline loops: CDR1 MNHEY, CDR2 SMNVEV (reference sequence). This CDR3 has 13 residues. V dropped 5 bases and J dropped 10 bases, with 12 bases sitting between them. This CDR3 reads CASSQGAPSPLHF. The CDR3, as DNA: TGTGCCAGCAGTCAAGGCGCTCCCTCACCCCTCCACTTT.

The count of this clonotype is one. V usage is TRBV15 and J usage is TRBJ2-5; TRBD1 agrees at 8 bases. The length of the CDR3 is 16 residues. V shed 0 bases and J 7 bases; nucleotides not matched to a gene: 10. CDR1 and CDR2 (germline): LNHNV, YYDKDF (reference sequence). The CDR3 spells CATSRDLAGGHGTQYF. CDR3 sequence (DNA): TGTGCCACCAGCAGAGATCTTGCAGGGGGCCATGGGACCCAGTACTTC.